The 16 T cell receptor beta chains given below trace back to one sample, sequenced in a study of Ad26.COV2.S vaccination and SARS-CoV-2 variants listed by TCRdb under 2021. Read against the paper, the sample's treatment or condition label means: about 20 received Ad26.COV2.S at low or high dose, single or two shots; roughly 5 received placebo; per-sample allocation not given. Repertoires of vaccine and placebo recipients were sequenced from samples taken on day 63 after the first injection. Library preparation was by the immunoSEQ multiplex PCR assay. The immuneACCESS repertoire file appears here via TCRdb, limited to in-frame rearrangements. These files lack a portion of the clones; in checked studies, under half of the deficit traces to unresolved V genes, and the cause of the others is not known. In this sample the table shows 400,000 to 450,000 clones, about 92% of which occur a single time. Approximately 4.3% of the sample belongs to the ten largest clones.

The starting material was peripheral blood, obtained in a trial of Ad26.COV2.S vaccine versus placebo. The receptor set was obtained from a person aged 18-60 years who received the Ad26.COV2.S COVID-19 vaccine or a placebo.

The rearrangement joins TRBV4-3 to TRBJ2-1; 8 nucleotides agree with TRBD2. This CDR3 region has 15 residues. Germline-derived CDR1 and CDR2 are LGHNA and YSLEER. Trimming cost V 0 bases and J 10 bases; bases outside gene matches: 8. The CDR3 nucleotides are TGCGCCAGCAGCCAAGATCGAACTAGCGGAAGGGAGCAGTTCTTC. Translation: CASSQDRTSGREQFF.

The rearrangement joins TRBV7-2 to TRBJ2-3; D unclear. The CDR3 loop spans 13 amino acids. The germline V gene encodes CDR1 SGHTA and CDR2 FQGNSA. Trimming removed 1 base from V and 4 bases from J, with 6 bases in between. The CDR3: CASSLVRADTQYF. CDR3 in DNA: TGTGCCAGCAGCTTAGTAAGGGCAGATACGCAGTATTTT.

The chain couples TRBV27 to TRBJ2-3; 10 bases agree with TRBD2. Germline V CDR1 and CDR2: MNHEY, SMNVEV (reference sequence). V was pared by 10 bases and J by 1 base, with 8 bases of the junction left unmatched. The CDR3 runs 15 residues. The CDR3 DNA follows: TGTGCCACCCAATCCGGGACTAGCGGCACAGATACGCAGTATTTT. This gives the protein CATQSGTSGTDTQYF.

The rearrangement uses TRBV6-2 or TRBV6-3 and TRBJ1-5; the match to TRBD1 covers 10 bases. Germline V CDR1 and CDR2: MNHEY, SVGEGT. V trimming: 6 bases; J trimming: 6 bases; junction bases outside the gene matches: 11. The length of the CDR3 is 16 residues. The CDR3 DNA reads as TGTGCCAGCAGCCACCCCCGACAGGGGGCAGTTCAGCCCCAGCATTTT. Translated: CASSHPRQGAVQPQHF.

The table lists this clone with a count of one. The rearrangement uses TRBV12-5 and TRBJ2-1; 8 bases map to TRBD1. J was trimmed by 6 bases and V by 0 bases; bases with no gene match: 7. The CDR3 is made up of 16 amino acids. Germline CDR1 reads LGHNT; CDR2 reads FRNRAP. CDR3 coding DNA: TGTGCTAGTGGTTTGGTTGCCTCTGACAGGGGCAATGAGCAGTTCTTC. Translation: CASGLVASDRGNEQFF. Based on the CDR3 plus reference TRBV12-5 and TRBJ2-1, the full variable domain is DARVTQTPRHKVTEMGQEVTMRCQPILGHNTVFWYRQTMMQGLELLAYFRNRAPLDDSGMPKDRFSAEMPDATLATLKIQPSEPRDSAVYFCASGLVASDRGNEQFFGPGTRLTVL.

This clone was recorded a few times. The chain recombines TRBV6-2 or TRBV6-3 with TRBJ1-2; D unclear. The V end lost 5 bases, the J end lost 4 bases, and 11 bases lay between the germline ends. The CDR3 is 13 residues long. Germline lookup yields CDR1 MNHEY and CDR2 SVGEGT. The CDR3 here is CASSPRPPYGYTF. CDR3 nucleotides: TGTGCCAGCAGTCCCAGGCCCCCCTATGGCTACACCTTC.

V and J are TRBV10-3 and TRBJ2-1, with 13 bases identical to TRBD2. CDR3 length equals 14 residues. The trim removed 6 bases at V and 7 bases at J, leaving 3 bases unmatched. From germline, CDR1 is ENHRY and CDR2 SYGVKD. In DNA, the CDR3 is TGTGCCATCAGCGGGACTAGCGGGATAAATGAGCAGTTCTTC. Translation gives CAISGTSGINEQFF.

J is TRBJ1-5 and V is TRBV28, with D possibly TRBD1 on 5 matching bases. There are 14 residues in the CDR3. The germline gives CDR1 MDHEN, CDR2 SYDVKM. V lost 3 bases, J lost 6 bases, and 12 bases lay in between. DNA for the CDR3: TGTGCCAGCAGTTTCACCAGGGCGAGTCAGCCCCAGCATTTT. Its protein is CASSFTRASQPQHF.

The CDR3 here is CASSPGTGADTQYF. Here the CDR3 DNA reads TGTGCCAGCAGCCCAGGGACAGGGGCGGACACGCAGTATTTT. The chain has TRBV11-3 and TRBJ2-3; 10 nucleotides agree with TRBD1. This CDR3 has 14 residues. Per the germline V gene, CDR1 is SGHNT and CDR2 is YENEEA. V lost 5 bases and J lost 9; bases outside the gene matches: 8.

V usage is TRBV6-4 and J usage is TRBJ2-1; 13 bases agree with TRBD2. The CDR3 has 16 amino acids. V lost 2 bases to trimming and J lost 4 bases; unmatched junction nucleotides: 2. Germline V gene sequence: CDR1 MRHNA, CDR2 SNTAGT. CDR3 DNA sequence: TGTGCCAGCAGTGACCAGACTAGCGGGAGGTACAATGAGCAGTTCTTC. Protein sequence: CASSDQTSGRYNEQFF.

This CDR3 reads CASSQGLAGGPGEQFF. DNA for the CDR3: TGCGCCAGCAGCCAAGGTCTAGCGGGAGGGCCAGGTGAGCAGTTCTTC. This chain links TRBV4-1 with TRBJ2-1; 12 bases agree with TRBD2. Germline CDR1 and CDR2: MGHRA and YSYEKL. CDR3 size: 16 residues. V gave up 1 base and J gave up 9 bases; unmatched junction bases: 7.

This clone is a singleton in its sample. The chain recombines TRBV7-9 with TRBJ2-1; TRBD2 matches 8 bases. The CDR3 consists of 16 residues. In germline, CDR1 is SEHNR, CDR2 FQNEAQ (reference sequence). Trimming removed 7 bases from V and 8 bases from J; junction bases left unmatched: 16. The CDR3: CASTNLGPAGDHEQFF. The CDR3 region has the DNA TGTGCCAGCACCAACCTAGGGCCAGCGGGAGACCATGAGCAGTTCTTC. Supplemented by reference TRBV7-9 and TRBJ2-1, the full variable domain reads DTGVSQNPRHKITKRGQNVTFRCDPISEHNRLYWYRQTLGQGPEFLTYFQNEAQLEKSRLLSDRFSAERPKGSFSTLEIQRTEQGDSAMYLCASTNLGPAGDHEQFFGPGTRLTVL.

V usage is TRBV5-4 and J usage is TRBJ2-5; the match to TRBD2 covers 7 bases. The CDR3 loop spans 15 amino acids. After removal of 4 bases from V and 4 bases from J, the junction contained 10 bases not matched to a gene. Germline V gene data show CDR1 as SGHNT and CDR2 as YYREEE (reference sequence). CDR3 region: CASSRGGEGRETQYF. CDR3 DNA: TGTGCCAGCAGCCGAGGAGGGGAGGGGAGAGAGACCCAGTACTTC.

Written as DNA, the CDR3 is TGTGCCAGCAGCCGCACATCCACTAGCGGGATTAGCACAGATACGCAGTATTTT. Amino acid sequence: CASSRTSTSGISTDTQYF. This chain uses TRBV7-2 with TRBJ2-3; 10 nucleotides line up with TRBD2. Germline V CDR1 and CDR2: SGHTA, FQGNSA. V lost 5 bases, J lost 0 bases, and 11 bases stayed unmatched. The CDR3 consists of 18 residues. Filled out from reference TRBV7-2 and TRBJ2-3, the complete variable domain reads GAGVSQSPSNKVTEKGKDVELRCDPISGHTALYWYRQSLGQGLEFLIYFQGNSAPDKSGLPSDRFSAERTGGSVSTLTIQRTQQEDSAVYLCASSRTSTSGISTDTQYFGPGTRLTVL.

The rearrangement links TRBV7-8 to TRBJ1-1, with unresolved D. Germline V gene sequence: CDR1 SGHVS, CDR2 FQNEAQ. The CDR3 sequence is 15 residues long. V dropped 2 bases and J dropped 1 base, with 11 bases sitting between them. The CDR3 region is CASSLNRTGNTEAFF. The CDR3 bases are TGTGCCAGCAGCTTAAATCGGACGGGGAACACTGAAGCTTTCTTT.

The chain combines TRBV2 with TRBJ2-1; TRBD2 is a possible D gene (5 bases). This CDR3 spans 13 amino acids. V was pared by 7 bases and J by 0 bases, with 7 bases between. Germline V gene sequence: CDR1 SNHLY, CDR2 FYNNEI. This chain's CDR3 is CASIGSSYNEQFF. CDR3 sequence (DNA): TGTGCCAGCATTGGGAGCTCCTACAATGAGCAGTTCTTC.